This T cell receptor beta chain derives from a study of T cells in Graves' hyperthyroidism and ophthalmopathy. Study findings and constraints: Clonotypes that were expanded in thyroid above 0.001 mostly appeared in blood too. Ophthalmopathy could be told apart from stable hyperthyroidism with a 13 V-J model.

The length of the CDR3 is 14 residues. Losses at the gene ends were 10 bases for V and 2 bases for J; bases not matched to a gene: 10. In germline, CDR1 is LNHNV, CDR2 YYDKDF (reference sequence). Ophthalmopathy patients all had a Clinical Activity Score of at least 3, a NOSPECS grade of at least 4 and disease under 3 months old. Exclusion of a patient resulted from uncontrolled infection, other autoimmune disease, pregnancy or lactation. The source material, RNA transcripts, was used to amplify TCR beta CDR3 regions. With the HTBI primer set, the TCR CDR3 went through a first round of RT-PCR. TCRdb recomputed calls from the multiplex PCR reads with MiXCR, one row per CDR3 protein. The profile covers 400,000 to 450,000 distinct CDR3 sequences, with about 14% appearing a single time and roughly 13% taken by the ten largest. This clonotype has ten or more counts. Its antigen is unidentified.

This clonotype originated in a young man with Graves' ophthalmopathy. The chain recombines TRBV15 with TRBJ2-7; 8 nucleotides line up with TRBD1. The source material was blood. The CDR3 region has the DNA TGTGCCATTCAGACAGGGGTGGGCACCTACGAGCAGTACTTC. Its translation: CAIQTGVGTYEQYF. Based on the CDR3 plus reference TRBV15 and TRBJ2-7, the full variable domain is DAMVIQNPRYQVTQFGKPVTLSCSQTLNHNVMYWYQQKSSQAPKLLFHYYDKDFNNEADTPDNFQSRRPNTSFCFLDIRSPGLGDTAMYLCAIQTGVGTYEQYFGPGTRLTVT.